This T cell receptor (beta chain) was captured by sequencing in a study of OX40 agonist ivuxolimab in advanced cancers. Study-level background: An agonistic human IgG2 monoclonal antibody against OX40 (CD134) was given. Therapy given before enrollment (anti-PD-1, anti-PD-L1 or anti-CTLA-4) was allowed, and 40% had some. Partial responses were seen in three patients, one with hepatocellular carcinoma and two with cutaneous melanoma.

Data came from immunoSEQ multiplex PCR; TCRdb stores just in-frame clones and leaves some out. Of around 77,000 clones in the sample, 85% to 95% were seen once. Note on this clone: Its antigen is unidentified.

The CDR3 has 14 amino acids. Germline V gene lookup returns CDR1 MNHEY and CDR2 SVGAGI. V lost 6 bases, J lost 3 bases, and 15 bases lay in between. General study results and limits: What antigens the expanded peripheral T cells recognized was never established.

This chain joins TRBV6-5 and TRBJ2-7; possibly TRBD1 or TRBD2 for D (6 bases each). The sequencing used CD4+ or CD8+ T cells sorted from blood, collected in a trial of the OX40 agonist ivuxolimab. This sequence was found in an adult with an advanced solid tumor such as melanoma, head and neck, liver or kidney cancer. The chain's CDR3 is CASRQQGLNYEQYF. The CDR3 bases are TGTGCCAGCAGACAACAGGGACTTAACTACGAGCAGTACTTC.